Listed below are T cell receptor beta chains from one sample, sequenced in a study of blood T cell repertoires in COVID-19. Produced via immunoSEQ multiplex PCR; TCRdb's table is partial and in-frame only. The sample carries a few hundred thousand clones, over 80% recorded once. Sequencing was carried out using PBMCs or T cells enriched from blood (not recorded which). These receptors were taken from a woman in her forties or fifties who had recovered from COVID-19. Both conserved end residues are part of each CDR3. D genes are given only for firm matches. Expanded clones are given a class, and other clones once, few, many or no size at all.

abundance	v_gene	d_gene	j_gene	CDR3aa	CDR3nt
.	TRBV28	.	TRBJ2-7	CASSFFKEATHEQYF	TGTGCCAGCAGTTTCTTTAAAGAGGCCACCCACGAGCAGTACTTC
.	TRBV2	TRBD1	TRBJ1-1	CASSDRGSGTEAFF	TGTGCCAGCAGCGACAGGGGTTCGGGCACTGAAGCTTTCTTT
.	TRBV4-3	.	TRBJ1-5	CASSLTGNQPQHF	TGCGCCAGCAGCCTAACAGGGAATCAGCCCCAGCATTTT
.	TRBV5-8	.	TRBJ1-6	CASSLQGLPNSPLHF	TGTGCCAGCAGCTTGCAGGGGCTCCCAAATTCACCCCTCCACTTT
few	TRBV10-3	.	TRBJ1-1	CATGQGSRTEAFF	TGTGCCACGGGACAAGGGAGTAGAACTGAAGCTTTCTTT
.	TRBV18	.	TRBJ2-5	CASSGQQETQYF	TGTGCCAGCTCAGGACAGCAAGAGACCCAGTACTTC
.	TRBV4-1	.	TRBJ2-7	CASSPVRFDNHEQYF	TGCGCCAGCAGCCCGGTAAGATTCGATAACCACGAGCAGTACTTC
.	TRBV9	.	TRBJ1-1	CASSVVGSFAEAFF	TGTGCCAGCAGCGTAGTGGGGAGTTTCGCTGAAGCTTTCTTT
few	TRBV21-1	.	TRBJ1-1	CASSLLGGPNTEAFF	TGTGCCAGCAGCCTACTCGGGGGTCCGAACACTGAAGCTTTCTTT
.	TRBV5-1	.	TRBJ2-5	CASSPPGETQYF	TGCGCCAGCAGCCCTCCCGGAGAGACCCAGTACTTC
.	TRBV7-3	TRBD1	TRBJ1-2	CASSLTGYGYTF	TGTGCCAGCAGCTTGACAGGGTATGGCTACACCTTC
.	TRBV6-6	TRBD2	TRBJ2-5	CASSRTIAGVGQQETQYF	TGTGCCAGCAGTCGAACCATAGCGGGAGTGGGCCAACAAGAGACCCAGTACTTC
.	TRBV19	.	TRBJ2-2	CASSKDGRGLSPAGRGELFF	TGTGCCAGTAGTAAAGACGGAAGGGGACTTTCACCCGCGGGAAGGGGGGAGCTGTTTTTT
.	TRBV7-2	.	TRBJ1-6	CASSSGDNYNSPLHF	TGTGCCAGCAGCTCAGGGGACAACTATAATTCACCCCTCCACTTT
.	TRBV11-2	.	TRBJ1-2	CASSSGAGWFYGYTF	TGTGCCAGCAGCTCCGGTGCCGGGTGGTTCTATGGCTACACCTTC
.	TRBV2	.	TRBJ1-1	CASSRVLNTEAFF	TGTGCCAGCAGTCGGGTACTGAACACTGAAGCTTTCTTT
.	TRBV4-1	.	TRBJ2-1	CASSQEVAANEQFF	TGCGCCAGCAGCCAAGAGGTAGCGGCCAATGAGCAGTTCTTC
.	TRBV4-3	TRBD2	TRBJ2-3	CASSQEASGRLDTQYF	TGCGCCAGCAGCCAAGAGGCTAGCGGGAGGCTCGATACGCAGTATTTT
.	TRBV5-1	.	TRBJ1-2	CASSFAPTDTNYGYTF	TGCGCCAGCAGCTTTGCGCCGACAGATACTAACTATGGCTACACCTTC
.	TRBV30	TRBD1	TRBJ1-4	CAWSWGAGGTNEKLFF	TGTGCCTGGAGTTGGGGGGCAGGGGGGACTAATGAAAAACTGTTTTTT
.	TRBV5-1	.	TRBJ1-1	CASSFMGADTEAFF	TGCGCCAGCAGCTTTATGGGGGCGGACACTGAAGCTTTCTTT
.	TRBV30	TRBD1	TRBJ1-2	CAWTGGNYGYTF	TGTGCCTGGACAGGGGGGAACTATGGCTACACCTTC